The 8 T cell receptor beta chains listed next were all sequenced from one sample in a study of low-dose radiotherapy and immunotherapy resistance in tumors. Primers targeting TRAV and TRBV primed first-strand cDNA, covering alpha and beta chains. PCR amplification of the TCRs was performed with Phusion for approximately 20 PCR cycles, and it relied on a constant-region primer together with a V-primer adapter. A single record per CDR3 protein comes from TCRdb applying MiXCR to the reads. This table holds fewer than 90,000 distinct CDR3 sequences, around 18% found once. The time point was: before trial treatment. The source material was PBMCs, sampled before treatment. The receptors originated from a male donor with prostate cancer.

As to this clonotype: It is likely a read error: a sequence one base away is far more abundant. This chain links TRBV7-2 with TRBJ2-1; D unresolved. The germline CDR1 and CDR2 sequences are SGHTA and FQGNSA. The CDR3 runs to 17 residues. Between the trimmed V and J ends, which lost 5 bases and 10 bases, there was a span of 27 bases. CDR3 in DNA: TGTGCCAGCAGCCCTATGTTAGGGCGCGACCCCCCCTACGAGCAGTTCTTC. It translates to CASSPMLGRDPPYEQFF.

This clonotype was recorded at least ten times. The chain uses TRBV7-9 and TRBJ2-7; D is ambiguous. With 0 bases removed from V and 4 bases from J, the gap between germline ends came to 10 bases. CDR1 SEHNR and CDR2 FQNEAQ come from the germline V gene (reference sequence). The CDR3 loop spans 14 amino acids. The CDR3 loop is CASSLALPTYEQYF. The CDR3, as DNA: TGTGCCAGCAGCTTAGCGCTCCCAACATACGAGCAGTACTTC.

In this sample, this clonotype is medium-sized. The J gene is TRBJ2-7, the V gene TRBV6-6; 8 bases match TRBD2. The CDR3 covers 14 residues. Trimming cost V 6 bases and J 7 bases; bases outside gene matches: 11. Germline lookup yields CDR1 MNHNY and CDR2 SVGAGI (reference sequence). In nucleotides, the CDR3 is TGTGCCAGCAGGTTGCCTAGCGGGTCGGGGGAGCAGTACTTC. Amino acids: CASRLPSGSGEQYF.

This clonotype was seen a few times. The rearrangement joins TRBV5-1 to TRBJ2-3; 10 nucleotides align to TRBD1. CDR1 is SGHRS and CDR2 is YFSETQ in the germline V gene. V shed 4 bases, J shed 3 bases, and the junction held 5 bases outside the gene matches. The CDR3 contains 15 residues. This chain's CDR3 is CASSPGQGQTDTQYF. The CDR3 coding sequence is TGCGCCAGCAGCCCGGGACAGGGGCAGACAGATACGCAGTATTTT.

V and J are TRBV3-1 and TRBJ1-4; D is undetermined. The germline gives CDR1 LGHDT, CDR2 YNNKEL (reference sequence). Trimming took off 3 bases at V and 2 bases at J, with 4 bases between the two ends. There are 13 residues in the CDR3. The DNA for the CDR3 is TGTGCCAGCAGCCATTCCACTAATGAAAAACTGTTTTTT. Protein: CASSHSTNEKLFF.

This clonotype was counted at least ten times. The chain employs TRBV7-9 and TRBJ1-3; D is perhaps TRBD1 (6 bases). Germline V CDR1 and CDR2: SEHNR, FQNEAQ (reference sequence). V was trimmed by 3 bases and J by 4 bases, leaving 13 bases between them. This CDR3 contains 15 residues. CDR3 in amino acids: CASSFSTGYGNTIYF. CDR3 DNA sequence: TGTGCCAGCAGCTTTTCTACAGGGTACGGAAACACCATATATTTT. Full variable domain (outside the CDR3, taken from reference TRBV7-9 and TRBJ1-3): DTGVSQNPRHKITKRGQNVTFRCDPISEHNRLYWYRQTLGQGPEFLTYFQNEAQLEKSRLLSDRFSAERPKGSFSTLEIQRTEQGDSAMYLCASSFSTGYGNTIYFGEGSWLTVV.

This clonotype was observed many times. This sequence joins TRBV11-2 and TRBJ2-1; a possible D gene is TRBD2 (5 bases). This CDR3 region has 15 residues. Germline V CDR1 and CDR2: SGHAT, FQNNGV. Trimming left V 5 bases short and J 6 bases short, with 17 bases between. The DNA of the CDR3 is TGTGCCAGCAGCCGTTACCGGACTCCTATCAATGAGCAGTTCTTC. It specifies CASSRYRTPINEQFF.

About this clonotype: One base separates it from a far larger clone, so it is likely a read error. J is TRBJ2-1 and V is TRBV5-3; no definite D call. TRBV5-3 is given ORF status, its function remaining uncertain. The CDR3 is 15 amino acids. This chain's CDR3 is CASSLDLAALYEQFF. DNA of the CDR3: TGTGCCAGCAGCTTAGACCTTGCCGCCCTCTACGAGCAGTTCTTC.